Listed below are T cell receptor beta chains from one sample, sequenced in a study of cytomegalovirus exposure and HLA in healthy donors. The protocol was immunoSEQ multiplex PCR, while the TCRdb copy is restricted to in-frame clones and leaves out a portion. Of some 120,000 clones in the sample, about 86% were seen once. Sequences were obtained from PBMCs. The receptor source for this set is a woman aged 25-40 years in good health and CMV-seronegative. Each CDR3 is given with its conserved first and last residue. Each record gives: D gene, J gene, clone size, V gene, CDR3 DNA, CDR3 protein. A D gene is named only where the DNA matches it firmly. The size entry is marked missing in some rows and otherwise reads once, few, many or a size class.

. | TRBJ2-2 | . | TRBV7-3 | TGTGCCAGCAGCTTACTCACAACACCGAACACCGGGGAGCTGTTTTTT | CASSLLTTPNTGELFF
TRBD2 | TRBJ2-1 | . | TRBV7-8 | TGTGCCAGCAGCTTAGCGGGGACTAGGGAATACAATGAGCAGTTCTTC | CASSLAGTREYNEQFF
. | TRBJ1-5 | . | TRBV27 | TGTGCCAGCAGTTTAGATTGGCCAAGTCCCCAGCATTTT | CASSLDWPSPQHF
TRBD1 | TRBJ1-3 | . | TRBV18 | TGTGCCAGCTCACCACGCGACAGGGGTAAAGGAAACACCATATATTTT | CASSPRDRGKGNTIYF
TRBD1 | TRBJ1-6 | few | TRBV6-4 | TGTGCCAGCAGTGACTCGACAGGGGTTTCACCCCTCCACTTT | CASSDSTGVSPLHF
. | TRBJ1-1 | . | TRBV5-1 | TGCGCCAGCAGCTTGGTACAGGGTCGGTACACTGAAGCTTTCTTT | CASSLVQGRYTEAFF
TRBD1 | TRBJ1-1 | . | TRBV6-5 | TGTGCCAGCAAAACAGGGGTGGCGACTGAAGCTTTCTTT | CASKTGVATEAFF
TRBD2 | TRBJ2-2 | . | TRBV27 | TGTGCCAGCAGTCCCGGACTAGCGGGAGCCACCGGGGAGCTGTTTTTT | CASSPGLAGATGELFF
TRBD1 | TRBJ2-7 | once | TRBV27 | TGTGCCAGCAGTCCGACAGGGGCAGCGGGTACCGAGCAGTACTTC | CASSPTGAAGTEQYF
TRBD2 | TRBJ2-5 | . | TRBV7-9 | TGTGCCAGCAGCCCTGCGGGGGAGGGGCGGGAGACCCAGTACTTC | CASSPAGEGRETQYF
. | TRBJ2-2 | . | TRBV5-1 | TGCGCCAGCAGCTTGGCGGGGGAGCTGTTTTTT | CASSLAGELFF
. | TRBJ1-5 | once | TRBV19 | TGTGCCAGTAGTATAGCTGGGAGTCAGCCCCAGCATTTT | CASSIAGSQPQHF
. | TRBJ2-7 | . | TRBV5-1 | TGCGCCAGCAGCAGAAGCTCCGGAAGACAGACCTCCTACGAGCAGTACTTC | CASSRSSGRQTSYEQYF
. | TRBJ2-7 | . | TRBV28 | TGTGCCAGCAGTTCCGACGGGTACGAGCAGTACTTC | CASSSDGYEQYF
TRBD1 | TRBJ2-1 | . | TRBV7-9 | TGTTCCAGCAGGGGGACAGAGCAGTTCTTC | CSSRGTEQFF
. | TRBJ1-3 | . | TRBV9 | TGTGCCAGCAGCGTATTCGGAGACCCTGGAAACACCATATATTTT | CASSVFGDPGNTIYF
. | TRBJ2-7 | . | TRBV19 | TGTGCCAGTAGTTCGGGGGATGCTGGGTCCTACGAGCAGTACTTC | CASSSGDAGSYEQYF
. | TRBJ2-2 | . | TRBV7-9 | TGTGCCAGCAGACTGGGAGGGGGGGGTACTACTGTCGGGGAGCTGTTTTTT | CASRLGGGGTTVGELFF
TRBD1 | TRBJ2-7 | . | TRBV28 | TGTGCCACCTATACGCGGGACAGGGGTTACGAGCAGTACTTC | CATYTRDRGYEQYF
. | TRBJ1-1 | . | TRBV7-9 | TGTTCCAGCAGCCAGAGCGGGGGAGTCACTGAAGCTTTCTTT | CSSSQSGGVTEAFF
. | TRBJ2-3 | . | TRBV5-1 | TGCGCCAGCAGCCCGTGGCGGAGTTTGACAGATACGCAGTATTTT | CASSPWRSLTDTQYF
TRBD2 | TRBJ2-3 | . | TRBV27 | TGTGCCAGCAGTTTGACTAGCGCCTCAAGTACGCAGTATTTT | CASSLTSASSTQYF
. | TRBJ1-5 | . | TRBV15 | TGTGCCACCAGCAGAGATACTGGGGGGGGGAATCAGCCCCAGCATTTT | CATSRDTGGGNQPQHF
TRBD1 | TRBJ2-7 | . | TRBV13 | TGTGCCAGCAGCTTAGGGTCAGACTTTAGGGGGCCCAAGAGCTCCTACGAGCAGTACTTC | CASSLGSDFRGPKSSYEQYF